This T cell receptor (beta chain) was identified in a study of shared clonotypes between healthy human individuals. CD45RA-negative memory and CD45RA+ naive subsets were split from the CD4+ cells. The CDR3 length is 11 residues. Germline values: CDR1 DFQATT, CDR2 SNEGSKA (reference sequence). The V end lost 4 bases, the J end lost 9 bases, and 10 bases lay between the germline ends. Assay execution proceeded at the deep level. Per the original data handling: ImmunoSEQ junction-only sequences lacked quality scores, so their filtering differed. Profiled with immunoSEQ multiplex PCR; TCRdb holds only in-frame clones, not every one. That table furnishes V, J and clone size, whereas the DNA furnished D and trimming. The sample contains about 2.3 million clones, 85% to 95% of which appear only once. Study-level points and caveats: Genetic and exposure-history diversity was limited by the small donor number.

As regards this clone: Its antigen is currently unknown.

This chain links TRBV20-1 with TRBJ2-1, with D hard to call. The sample consisted of naive CD4+ T cells from PBMCs. Noted subset: CD45RA+ positively selected. The receptor's source is a man aged 18 to 30 in good health. Some clones in this sample may be carry-over from other donors' samples. CDR3 nucleotide sequence: TGCAGTGCTATGCTCCGCGGTGAGCAGTTCTTC. Its protein is CSAMLRGEQFF.